The sequence of this T cell receptor (beta chain) was determined in a study of post-analysis software for immune sequencing data. About the study: Some patients lacked subtype; others had relapsing-remitting, secondary progressive or progressive-relapsing disease. Whole-study findings and limits: F-measure co-clustering was strong for batch-matched samples. Controls showed lower frequencies than patients for several TRBV segments, and TRBV5-6, TRBV5-1 and TRBV20-1 were among these. Comparison with controls showed significantly lower normalized Chao1 diversity in multiple sclerosis patients.

Each TCR beta cDNA library carried unique molecular identifiers. TCRdb fed the PCR reads into MiXCR, producing one record per CDR3 protein. The sample consists of hundreds of thousands of distinct CDR3 sequences, 30% to 45% of them appearing once. About this clonotype: Its cognate antigen is unknown.

Trimming removed 1 base at V and 7 bases at J, with 8 bases between. This CDR3 is built from 13 residues. The germline gives CDR1 SEHNR, CDR2 FQNEAQ (reference sequence). The sample comprised blood. The source is a girl aged 10 to 17 with multiple sclerosis. The chain recombines TRBV7-9 with TRBJ1-5; no clear D gene. The CDR3: CASSLGQEQPQHF. CDR3 sequence (DNA): TGTGCCAGCAGCTTAGGTCAAGAACAGCCCCAGCATTTT.